This T cell receptor (beta chain) stems from a study of CD4 T cells in relation to SARS-CoV-2 and coronaviruses. The unexposed donors gave CD4+ T cells in about 2011-2018, prior to COVID-19. After approximately ten days of culture, CD4+ T cells were isolated. With regard to this clone: The target antigen is unknown.

V gave up 4 bases and J gave up 1 base; unmatched junction bases: 0. The CDR3 consists of 13 residues. Germline CDR1 reads SGHRS; CDR2 reads YFSETQ. TCRdb keeps only in-frame clones here, not all; method: immunoSEQ multiplex PCR. The table has some 14,000 clones, roughly 72% seen once. Source material: CD4+ T cells from PBMCs, cultured in vitro. The V gene is TRBV5-1, the J gene TRBJ2-7, with 9 bases that match TRBD1. The clonotype comes from a human donor in good health. CDR3 in amino acids: CASSGQGSYEQYF. DNA of the CDR3: TGCGCCAGCAGCGGACAGGGGTCCTACGAGCAGTACTTC.